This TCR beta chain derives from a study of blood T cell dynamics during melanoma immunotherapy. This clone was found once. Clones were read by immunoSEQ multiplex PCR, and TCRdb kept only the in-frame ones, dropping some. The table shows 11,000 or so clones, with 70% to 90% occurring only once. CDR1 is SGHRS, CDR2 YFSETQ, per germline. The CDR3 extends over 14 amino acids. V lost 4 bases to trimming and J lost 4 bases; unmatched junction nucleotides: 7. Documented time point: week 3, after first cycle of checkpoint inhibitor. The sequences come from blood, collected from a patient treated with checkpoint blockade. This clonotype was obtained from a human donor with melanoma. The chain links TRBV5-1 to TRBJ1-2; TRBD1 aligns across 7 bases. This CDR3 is CASSAGQPIYGYTF. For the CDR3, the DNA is TGCGCCAGCAGCGCGGGACAGCCCATCTATGGCTACACCTTC. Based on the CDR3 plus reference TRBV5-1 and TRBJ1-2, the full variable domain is KAGVTQTPRYLIKTRGQQVTLSCSPISGHRSVSWYQQTPGQGLQFLFEYFSETQRNKGNFPGRFSGRQFSNSRSEMNVSTLELGDSALYLCASSAGQPIYGYTFGSGTRLTVV.